This note documents a single TCR beta chain sequence. The CDR3 runs 16 residues. Looked up from germline, CDR1 is KGHSH and CDR2 is LQKENI. Trimming took 6 bases from V and 0 from J; bases not matched to a gene: 9. This sample is part of a study of blood T cell repertoires in COVID-19. The wider study: Acute and convalescent COVID-19 specimens originated in the United States, Italy and Spain. Sources were T cells, B-cell-depleted T cells, or PBMCs; the material itself was cDNA or gDNA.

Original processing methods: The authors estimated nucleated cell counts from reference gene primer amplification. Assay used: immunoSEQ multiplex PCR; TCRdb lists only in-frame clones, some missing. V and J calls and clone size are copied from that table; D and trimming were computed from the DNA. The repertoire has some 74,000 clones, roughly 80% of them found once; the top ten carry approximately 5.1%. V and J are TRBV18 and TRBJ2-3, with 7 bases identical to TRBD2. The material sequenced was peripheral blood. This TCR was recovered from a woman older than 75 with active or convalescent COVID-19. CDR3 coding DNA: TGTGCCAGCTCCCTCGAGGCCGGGAGGAGCACAGATACGCAGTATTTT. The encoded protein is CASSLEAGRSTDTQYF.